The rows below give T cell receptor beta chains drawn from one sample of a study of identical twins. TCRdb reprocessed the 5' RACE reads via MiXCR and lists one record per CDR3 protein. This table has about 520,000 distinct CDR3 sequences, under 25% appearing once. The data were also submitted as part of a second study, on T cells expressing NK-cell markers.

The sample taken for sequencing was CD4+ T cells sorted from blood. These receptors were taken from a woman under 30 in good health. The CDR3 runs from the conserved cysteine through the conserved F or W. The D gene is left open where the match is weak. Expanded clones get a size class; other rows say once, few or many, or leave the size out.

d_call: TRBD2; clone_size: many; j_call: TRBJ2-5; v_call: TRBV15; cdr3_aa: CATSSLAGTQETQYF; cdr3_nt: TGTGCCACCAGCAGTCTAGCGGGAACCCAAGAGACCCAGTACTTC
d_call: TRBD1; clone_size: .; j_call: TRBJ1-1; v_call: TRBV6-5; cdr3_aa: CASSYGRGLSEAFF; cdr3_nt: TGTGCCAGCAGTTACGGCAGGGGGCTCTCTGAAGCTTTCTTT
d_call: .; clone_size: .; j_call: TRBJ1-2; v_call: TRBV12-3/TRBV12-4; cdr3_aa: CASSFQGYGYTF; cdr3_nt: TGTGCCAGCAGTTTTCAGGGGTATGGCTACACCTTC
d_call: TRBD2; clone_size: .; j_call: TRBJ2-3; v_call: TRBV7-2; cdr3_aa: CASSPGLHGTDTQYF; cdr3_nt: TGTGCCAGCAGCCCGGGACTACACGGCACAGATACGCAGTATTTT
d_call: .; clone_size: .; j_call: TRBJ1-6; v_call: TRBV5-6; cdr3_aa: CASSCQGISSPLHF; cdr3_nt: TGTGCCAGCAGCTGCCAGGGTATCTCTTCACCCCTCCACTTT
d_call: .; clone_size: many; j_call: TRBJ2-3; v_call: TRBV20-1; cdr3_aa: CSATGHSDTQYF; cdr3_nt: TGCAGTGCTACGGGGCACTCCGATACGCAGTATTTT
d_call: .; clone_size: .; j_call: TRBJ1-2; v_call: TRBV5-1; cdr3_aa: CASSWTEANYGYTF; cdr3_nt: TGCGCCAGCAGCTGGACGGAAGCCAACTATGGCTACACCTTC
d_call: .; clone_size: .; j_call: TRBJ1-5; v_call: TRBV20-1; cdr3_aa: CSASRRGGGNQPQHF; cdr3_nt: TGCAGTGCTAGCCGAAGGGGGGGGGGCAATCAGCCCCAGCATTTT
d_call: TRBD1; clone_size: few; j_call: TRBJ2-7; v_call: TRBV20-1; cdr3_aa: CSANEGQFYEQYF; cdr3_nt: TGCAGTGCCAACGAGGGACAGTTCTACGAGCAGTACTTC
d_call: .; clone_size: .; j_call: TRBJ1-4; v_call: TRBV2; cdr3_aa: CASSERTLKLFF; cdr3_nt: TGTGCCAGCAGTGAACGTACCCTAAAACTGTTTTTT
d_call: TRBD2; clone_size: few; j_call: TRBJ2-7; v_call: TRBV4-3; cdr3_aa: CASSQAYTAGGSYEQYF; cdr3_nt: TGCGCCAGCAGCCAAGCTTATACGGCGGGAGGGTCCTACGAGCAGTACTTC
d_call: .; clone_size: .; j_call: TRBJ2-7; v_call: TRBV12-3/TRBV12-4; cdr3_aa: CASSRDTDYEQYF; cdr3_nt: TGTGCCAGCAGTAGGGACACGGACTACGAGCAGTACTTC
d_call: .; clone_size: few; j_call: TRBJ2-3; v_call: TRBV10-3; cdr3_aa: CAISGLGGNTDTQYF; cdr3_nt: TGTGCCATCAGTGGGCTTGGGGGGAACACAGATACGCAGTATTTT
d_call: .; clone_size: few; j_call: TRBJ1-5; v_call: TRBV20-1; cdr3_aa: CSALSENQPQHF; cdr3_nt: TGCAGTGCTTTGAGCGAGAATCAGCCCCAGCATTTT
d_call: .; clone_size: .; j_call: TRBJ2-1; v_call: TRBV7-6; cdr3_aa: CASSLRGTPYNEQFF; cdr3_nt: TGTGCCAGCAGCTTACGCGGGACCCCCTACAATGAGCAGTTCTTC
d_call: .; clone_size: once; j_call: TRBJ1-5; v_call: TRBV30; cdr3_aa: CAWSDRRTREPQHF; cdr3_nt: TGTGCCTGGAGTGATAGACGGACTAGGGAGCCCCAGCATTTT
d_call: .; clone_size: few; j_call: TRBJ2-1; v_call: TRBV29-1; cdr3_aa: CSVVGAYSYNEQFF; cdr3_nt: TGCAGCGTTGTTGGGGCTTACTCCTACAATGAGCAGTTCTTC
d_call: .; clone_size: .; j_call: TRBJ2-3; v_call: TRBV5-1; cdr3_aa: CASSLASGRYSTDTQYF; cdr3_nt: TGCGCCAGCAGCTTGGCCTCGGGACGCTATAGCACAGATACGCAGTATTTT
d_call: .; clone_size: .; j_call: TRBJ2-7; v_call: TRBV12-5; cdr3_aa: CASGLPSGGRGISYEQYF; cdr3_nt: TGTGCTAGTGGTTTGCCATCAGGAGGGCGCGGGATCTCCTACGAGCAGTACTTC
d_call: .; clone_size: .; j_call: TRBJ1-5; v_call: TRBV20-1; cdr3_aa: CSARDWRQGNNQPQHF; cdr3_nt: TGCAGTGCTAGAGATTGGAGGCAGGGGAACAATCAGCCCCAGCATTTT
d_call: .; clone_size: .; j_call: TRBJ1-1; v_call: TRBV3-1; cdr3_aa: CASSQDTMNTEAFF; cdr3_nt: TGTGCCAGCAGCCAAGACACGATGAACACTGAAGCTTTCTTT
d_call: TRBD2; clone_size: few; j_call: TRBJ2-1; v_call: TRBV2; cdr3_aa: CASREGTSGYNEQFF; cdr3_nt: TGTGCCAGCAGGGAGGGAACTAGCGGATACAATGAGCAGTTCTTC
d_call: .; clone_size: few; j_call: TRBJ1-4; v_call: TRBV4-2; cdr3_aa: CASSQEPGPSNEKLFF; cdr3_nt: TGTGCCAGCAGCCAAGAGCCCGGGCCCTCTAATGAAAAACTGTTTTTT
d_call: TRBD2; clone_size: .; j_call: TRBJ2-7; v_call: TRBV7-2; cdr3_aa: CASSLSGRATYEQYF; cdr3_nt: TGTGCCAGCAGCCTTAGCGGGAGGGCGACCTACGAGCAGTACTTC
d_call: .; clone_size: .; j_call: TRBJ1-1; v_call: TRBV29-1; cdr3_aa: CSVHQEYTEAFF; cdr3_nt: TGCAGCGTTCATCAGGAATACACTGAAGCTTTCTTT
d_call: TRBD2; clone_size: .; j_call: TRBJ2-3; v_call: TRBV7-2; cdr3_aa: CASRPGTSGDTQYF; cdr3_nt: TGTGCCAGCAGGCCCGGGACTAGCGGAGATACGCAGTATTTT
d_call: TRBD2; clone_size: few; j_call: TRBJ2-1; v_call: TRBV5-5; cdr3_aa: CASSSLRDYPNEQFF; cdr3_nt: TGTGCCAGCAGCTCTCTCCGGGACTACCCCAATGAGCAGTTCTTC
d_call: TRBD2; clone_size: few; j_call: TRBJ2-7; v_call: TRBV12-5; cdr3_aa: CASGQTGTSGGGYEQYF; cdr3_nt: TGTGCTAGTGGTCAGACCGGGACTAGCGGGGGCGGGTACGAGCAGTACTTC
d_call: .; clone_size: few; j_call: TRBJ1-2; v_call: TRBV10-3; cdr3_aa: CAISGSLYGYTF; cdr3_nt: TGTGCCATCAGTGGGTCTTTATATGGCTACACCTTC
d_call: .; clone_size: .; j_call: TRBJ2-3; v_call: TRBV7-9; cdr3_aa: CASSPGRLDTQYF; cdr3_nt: TGTGCCAGCAGCCCTGGCAGATTAGATACGCAGTATTTT
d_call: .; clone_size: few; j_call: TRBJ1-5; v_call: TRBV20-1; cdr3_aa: CSASGGIRDQPQHF; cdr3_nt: TGCAGTGCTAGTGGAGGGATCAGGGATCAGCCCCAGCATTTT
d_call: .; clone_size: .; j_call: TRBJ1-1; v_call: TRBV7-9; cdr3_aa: CASSLVLGGVAFF; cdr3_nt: TGTGCCAGCAGCTTAGTACTCGGAGGAGTAGCTTTCTTT
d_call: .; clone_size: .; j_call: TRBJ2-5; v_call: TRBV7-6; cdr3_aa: CASSLGGGTSQTQYF; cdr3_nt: TGTGCCAGCAGCTTAGGTGGGGGTACATCCCAGACCCAGTACTTC
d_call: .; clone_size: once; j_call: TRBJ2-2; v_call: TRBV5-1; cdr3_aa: CASSLAVGPNTGELFF; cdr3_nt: TGCGCCAGCAGCTTGGCTGTAGGGCCTAACACCGGGGAGCTGTTTTTT
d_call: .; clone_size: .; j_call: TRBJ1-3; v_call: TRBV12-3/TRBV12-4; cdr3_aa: CASSLEGEAGNTIYF; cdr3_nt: TGTGCCAGCAGTTTAGAGGGGGAGGCTGGAAACACCATATATTTT
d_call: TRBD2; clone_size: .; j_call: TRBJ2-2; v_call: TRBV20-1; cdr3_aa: CSAGTSGSNTGELFF; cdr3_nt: TGCAGTGCAGGGACTAGCGGTTCGAACACCGGGGAGCTGTTTTTT
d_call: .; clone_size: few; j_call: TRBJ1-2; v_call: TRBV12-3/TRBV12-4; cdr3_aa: CASSLSVGNYGYTF; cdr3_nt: TGTGCCAGCAGTTTAAGCGTGGGTAACTATGGCTACACCTTC
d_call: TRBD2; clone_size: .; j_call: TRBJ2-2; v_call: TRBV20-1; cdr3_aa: CSAPPGGAGTGELFF; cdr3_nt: TGCAGTGCCCCACCCGGGGGGGCGGGCACCGGGGAGCTGTTTTTT
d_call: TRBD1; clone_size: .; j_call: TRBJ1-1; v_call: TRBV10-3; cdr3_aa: CAIRPGQGEGAFF; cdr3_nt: TGTGCCATCAGACCTGGACAGGGCGAAGGAGCTTTCTTT
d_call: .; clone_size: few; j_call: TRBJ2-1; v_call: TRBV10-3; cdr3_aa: CAISESDRTEQFF; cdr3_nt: TGTGCCATCAGTGAGTCAGACAGGACTGAGCAGTTCTTC
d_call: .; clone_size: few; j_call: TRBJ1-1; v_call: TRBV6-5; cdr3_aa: CASSYTRGGMEAFF; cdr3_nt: TGTGCCAGCAGTTACACCCGGGGAGGTATGGAAGCTTTCTTT
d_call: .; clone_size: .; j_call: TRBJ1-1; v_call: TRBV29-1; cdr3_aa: CSVDARRTASEAFF; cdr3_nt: TGCAGCGTTGACGCGAGGAGGACAGCCTCTGAAGCTTTCTTT
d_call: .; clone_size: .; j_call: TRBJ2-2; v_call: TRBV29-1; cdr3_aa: CSVELGRATGELFF; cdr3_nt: TGCAGCGTTGAATTGGGTAGGGCGACCGGGGAGCTGTTTTTT
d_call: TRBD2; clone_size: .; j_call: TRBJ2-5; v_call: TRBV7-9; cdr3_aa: CASSSSPAGGPRETQYF; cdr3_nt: TGTGCCAGCAGCTCAAGCCCAGCGGGAGGGCCGAGGGAGACCCAGTACTTC
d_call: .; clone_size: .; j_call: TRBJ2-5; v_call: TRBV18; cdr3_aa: CASSPQHPSETQYF; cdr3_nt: TGTGCCAGCTCACCACAACACCCGTCGGAGACCCAGTACTTC
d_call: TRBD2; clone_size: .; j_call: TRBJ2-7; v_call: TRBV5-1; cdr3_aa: CASSLGLGGGTYEQYF; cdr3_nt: TGCGCCAGCAGCTTGGGATTGGGGGGGGGAACCTACGAGCAGTACTTC
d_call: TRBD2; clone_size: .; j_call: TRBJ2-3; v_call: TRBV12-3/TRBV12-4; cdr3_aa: CASSFGTSGFTDTQYF; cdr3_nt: TGTGCCAGCAGTTTTGGGACTAGCGGTTTCACAGATACGCAGTATTTT
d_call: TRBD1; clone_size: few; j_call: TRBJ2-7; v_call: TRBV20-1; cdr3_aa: CSARNSETGLAYEQYF; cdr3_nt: TGCAGTGCTAGGAATAGCGAGACAGGGTTGGCCTACGAGCAGTACTTC